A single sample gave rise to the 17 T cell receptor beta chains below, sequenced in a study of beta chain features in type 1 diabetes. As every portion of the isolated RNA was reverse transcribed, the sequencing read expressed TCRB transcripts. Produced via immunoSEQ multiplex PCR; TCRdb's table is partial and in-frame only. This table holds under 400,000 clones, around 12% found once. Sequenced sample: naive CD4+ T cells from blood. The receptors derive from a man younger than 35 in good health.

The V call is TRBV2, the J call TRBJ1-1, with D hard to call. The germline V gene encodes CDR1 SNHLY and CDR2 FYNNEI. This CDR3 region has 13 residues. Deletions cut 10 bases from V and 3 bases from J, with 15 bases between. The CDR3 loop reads CATSWATYTEAFF. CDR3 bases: TGTGCCACCTCATGGGCTACGTACACTGAAGCTTTCTTT.

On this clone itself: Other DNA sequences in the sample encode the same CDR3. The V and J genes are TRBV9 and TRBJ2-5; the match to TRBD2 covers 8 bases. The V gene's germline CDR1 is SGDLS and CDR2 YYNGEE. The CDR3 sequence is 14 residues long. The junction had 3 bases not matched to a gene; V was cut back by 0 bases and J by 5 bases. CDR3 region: CASSVGLARETQYF. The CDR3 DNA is TGTGCCAGCAGCGTAGGACTAGCGAGGGAGACCCAGTACTTC. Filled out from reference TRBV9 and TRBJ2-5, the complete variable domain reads DSGVTQTPKHLITATGQRVTLRCSPRSGDLSVYWYQQSLDQGLQFLIQYYNGEERAKGNILERFSAQQFPDLHSELNLSSLELGDSALYFCASSVGLARETQYFGPGTRLLVL.

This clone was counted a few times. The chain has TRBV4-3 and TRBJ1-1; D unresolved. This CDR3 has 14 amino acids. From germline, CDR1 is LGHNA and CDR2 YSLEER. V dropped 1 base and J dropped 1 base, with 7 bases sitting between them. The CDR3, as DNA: TGCGCCAGCAGCCAAGTGCCAGGGAACACTGAAGCTTTCTTT. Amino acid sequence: CASSQVPGNTEAFF.

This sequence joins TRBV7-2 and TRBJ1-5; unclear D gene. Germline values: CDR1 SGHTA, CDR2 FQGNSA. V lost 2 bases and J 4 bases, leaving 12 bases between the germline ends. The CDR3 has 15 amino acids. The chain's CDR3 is CASSLQTSRNQPQHF. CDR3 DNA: TGTGCCAGCAGCTTACAGACCTCCAGGAATCAGCCCCAGCATTTT.

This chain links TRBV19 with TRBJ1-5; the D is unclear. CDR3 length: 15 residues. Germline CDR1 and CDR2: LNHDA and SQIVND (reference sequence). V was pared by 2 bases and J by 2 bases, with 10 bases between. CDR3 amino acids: CASSISPAGNQPQHF. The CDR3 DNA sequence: TGTGCCAGTAGTATAAGTCCAGCGGGCAATCAGCCCCAGCATTTT.

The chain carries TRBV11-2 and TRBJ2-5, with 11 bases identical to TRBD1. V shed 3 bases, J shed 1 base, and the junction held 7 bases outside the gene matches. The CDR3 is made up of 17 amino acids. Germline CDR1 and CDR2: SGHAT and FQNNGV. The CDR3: CASSFRGQGVLQETQYF. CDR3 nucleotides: TGTGCCAGCAGCTTTAGGGGACAGGGGGTTCTCCAAGAGACCCAGTACTTC.

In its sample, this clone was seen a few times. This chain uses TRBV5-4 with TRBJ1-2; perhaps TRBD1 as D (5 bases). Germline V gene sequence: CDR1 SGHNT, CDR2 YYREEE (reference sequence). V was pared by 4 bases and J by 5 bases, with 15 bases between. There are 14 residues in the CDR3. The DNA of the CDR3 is TGTGCCAGCAGCCAACTCCAGGGAAAGTATGGCTACACCTTC. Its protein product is CASSQLQGKYGYTF.

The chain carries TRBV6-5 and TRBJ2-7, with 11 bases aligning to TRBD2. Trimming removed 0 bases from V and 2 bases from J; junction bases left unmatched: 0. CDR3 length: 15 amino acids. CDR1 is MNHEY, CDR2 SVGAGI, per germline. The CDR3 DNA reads TGTGCCAGCAGTTACTCGACTAGCGGGGCCTACGAGCAGTACTTC. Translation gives CASSYSTSGAYEQYF.

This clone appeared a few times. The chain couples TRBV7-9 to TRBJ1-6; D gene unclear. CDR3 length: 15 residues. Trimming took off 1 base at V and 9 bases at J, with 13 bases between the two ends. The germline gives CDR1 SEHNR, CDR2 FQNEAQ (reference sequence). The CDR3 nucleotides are TGTGCCAGCAGCTTAGGTCAGCCCTCGGGTTCACCCCTCCACTTT. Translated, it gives CASSLGQPSGSPLHF.

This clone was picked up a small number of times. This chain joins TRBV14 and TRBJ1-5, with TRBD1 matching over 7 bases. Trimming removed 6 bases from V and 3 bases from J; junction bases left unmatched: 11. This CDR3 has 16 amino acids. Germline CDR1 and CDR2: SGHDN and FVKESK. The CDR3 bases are TGTGCCAGCAGTTACAGGGCCCAGGGGGACAATCAGCCCCAGCATTTT. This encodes CASSYRAQGDNQPQHF.

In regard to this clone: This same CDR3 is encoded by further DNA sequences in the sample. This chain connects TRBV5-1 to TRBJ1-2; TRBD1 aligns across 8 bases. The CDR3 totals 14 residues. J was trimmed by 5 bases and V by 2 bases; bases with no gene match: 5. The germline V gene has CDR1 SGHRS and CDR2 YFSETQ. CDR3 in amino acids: CASSLGQGGYGYTF. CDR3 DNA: TGCGCCAGCAGCTTAGGACAGGGTGGATATGGCTACACCTTC.

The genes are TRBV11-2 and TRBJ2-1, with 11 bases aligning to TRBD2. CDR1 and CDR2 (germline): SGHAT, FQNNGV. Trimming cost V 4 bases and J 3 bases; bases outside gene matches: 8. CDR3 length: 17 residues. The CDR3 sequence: CASSSPAGTSGYNEQFF. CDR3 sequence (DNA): TGTGCCAGCAGCTCCCCTGCCGGGACTAGCGGCTACAATGAGCAGTTCTTC.

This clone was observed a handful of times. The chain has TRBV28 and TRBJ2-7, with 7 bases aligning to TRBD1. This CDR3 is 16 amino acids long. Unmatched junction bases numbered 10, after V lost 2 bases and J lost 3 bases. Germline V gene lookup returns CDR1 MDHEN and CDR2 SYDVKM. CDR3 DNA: TGTGCCAGCAGTTTAGGGACAGACCTCGGGCTCTACGAGCAGTACTTC. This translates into CASSLGTDLGLYEQYF.

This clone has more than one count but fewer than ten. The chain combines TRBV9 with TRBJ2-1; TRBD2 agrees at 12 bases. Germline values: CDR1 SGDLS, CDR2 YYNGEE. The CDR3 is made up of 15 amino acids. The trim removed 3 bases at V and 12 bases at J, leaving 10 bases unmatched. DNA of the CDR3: TGTGCCAGCAGCGCACTAGCGGGGGGACGGCATCCGCAGTTCTTC. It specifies CASSALAGGRHPQFF.

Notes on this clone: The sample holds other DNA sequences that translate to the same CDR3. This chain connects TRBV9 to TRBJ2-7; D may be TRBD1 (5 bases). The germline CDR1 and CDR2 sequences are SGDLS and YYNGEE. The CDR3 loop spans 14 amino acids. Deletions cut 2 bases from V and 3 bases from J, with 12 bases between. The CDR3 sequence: CASSVGQGNYEQYF. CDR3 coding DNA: TGTGCCAGCAGCGTCGGGCAGGGAAACTACGAGCAGTACTTC.

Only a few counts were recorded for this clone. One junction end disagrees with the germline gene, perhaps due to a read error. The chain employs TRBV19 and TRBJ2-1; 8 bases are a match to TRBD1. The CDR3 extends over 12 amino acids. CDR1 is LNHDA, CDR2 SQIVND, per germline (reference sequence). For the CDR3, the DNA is TGCCAAATGGACAGGGAATTCAATGAGCAGTTCTTC. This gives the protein CQMDREFNEQFF.

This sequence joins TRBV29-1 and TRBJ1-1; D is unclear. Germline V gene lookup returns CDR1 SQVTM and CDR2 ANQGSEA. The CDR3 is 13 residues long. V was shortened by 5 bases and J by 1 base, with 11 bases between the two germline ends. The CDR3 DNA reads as TGCAGCGTTAATGGCCAATCGAACACTGAAGCTTTCTTT. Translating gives CSVNGQSNTEAFF.